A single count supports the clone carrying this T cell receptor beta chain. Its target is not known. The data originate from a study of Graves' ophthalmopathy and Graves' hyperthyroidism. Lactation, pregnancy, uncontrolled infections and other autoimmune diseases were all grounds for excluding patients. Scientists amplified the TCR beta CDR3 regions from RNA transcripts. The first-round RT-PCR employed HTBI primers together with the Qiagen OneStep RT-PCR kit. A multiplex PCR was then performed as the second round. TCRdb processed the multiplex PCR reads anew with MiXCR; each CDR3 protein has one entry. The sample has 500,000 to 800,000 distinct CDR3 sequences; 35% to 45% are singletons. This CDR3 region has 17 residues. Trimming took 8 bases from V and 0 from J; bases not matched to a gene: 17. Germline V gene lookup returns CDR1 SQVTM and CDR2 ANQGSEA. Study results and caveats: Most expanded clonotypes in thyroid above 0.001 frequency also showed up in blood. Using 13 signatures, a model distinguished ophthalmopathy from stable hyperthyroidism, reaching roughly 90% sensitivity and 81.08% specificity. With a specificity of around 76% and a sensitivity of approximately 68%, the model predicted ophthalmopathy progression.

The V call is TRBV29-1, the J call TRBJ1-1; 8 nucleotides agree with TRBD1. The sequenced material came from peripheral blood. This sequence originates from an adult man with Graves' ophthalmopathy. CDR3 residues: CSSPRSGGDAMNTEAFF. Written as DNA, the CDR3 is TGCAGCAGCCCCAGGTCAGGGGGCGACGCTATGAACACTGAAGCTTTCTTT.